A selection of T cell receptor beta chains follows, all from one sample in a study of beta chain features in type 1 diabetes. Assay: immunoSEQ multiplex PCR; the TCRdb copy retains only in-frame clones and omits some. Among about 110,000 clones listed, approximately 37% were seen once. The material sequenced was stem cell memory CD4+ T cells from blood. The receptors come from a woman aged 18-29 years in good health. CDR3s include the opening cysteine and the closing phenylalanine or tryptophan. A D gene is named only where the DNA matches it firmly. Clone size, where shown, is once, few, many, or a class for clones that have expanded.

>TRBJ2-2|few|TRBD2|TRBV7-2
CASSLGLAGVGGELFF
TGTGCCAGCAGCTTAGGACTAGCGGGGGTGGGCGGGGAGCTGTTTTTT
>TRBJ2-1|-|TRBD2|TRBV29-1
CSVFHRLAASNEQFF
TGCAGCGTTTTTCATAGACTAGCAGCGAGCAATGAGCAGTTCTTC
>TRBJ2-7|-|-|TRBV4-1
CASSQVHNEQYF
TGCGCCAGCAGCCAAGTCCACAACGAGCAGTACTTC
>TRBJ2-1|few|TRBD2|TRBV29-1
CSVEMNSGRWDEQFF
TGCAGCGTTGAAATGAATAGCGGGAGGTGGGATGAGCAGTTCTTC
>TRBJ2-3|few|TRBD2|TRBV7-2
CAVAGGLTDTQYF
TGTGCTGTGGCGGGAGGGCTGACAGATACGCAGTATTTT
>TRBJ2-5|few|TRBD1|TRBV18
CASSRRDSQETQYF
TGTGCCAGCTCGCGTCGGGACAGCCAAGAGACCCAGTACTTC
>TRBJ2-2|-|TRBD2|TRBV4-2
CASSPGLGNTGELFF
TGTGCCAGCAGCCCCGGACTAGGGAACACCGGGGAGCTGTTTTTT
>TRBJ1-5|-|TRBD1|TRBV5-1
CASSSGQGNQPQHF
TGCGCCAGCAGCTCTGGACAGGGGAATCAGCCCCAGCATTTT
>TRBJ2-3|few|-|TRBV5-1
CASSLVRVAASTDTQYF
TGCGCCAGCAGCTTGGTCCGGGTAGCGGCAAGCACAGATACGCAGTATTTT
>TRBJ1-1|-|TRBD1|TRBV18
CASSPLLGTGFSGTEAFF
TGTGCCAGCTCACCTCTTTTGGGGACAGGTTTTTCGGGCACTGAAGCTTTCTTT
>TRBJ2-4|-|-|TRBV11-3
CASSSIQGNIQYF
TGTGCCAGCAGCTCCATTCAGGGGAACATTCAGTACTTC